The clone carrying this T cell receptor (beta chain) was seen more than once but under ten times. Its target is not known. TCR beta cDNA libraries included unique molecular identifiers. A population of roughly 0.9 to 11 million T cells gave rise to roughly 500,000 cDNA molecules. TCRdb reprocessed the PCR reads via MiXCR and lists one record per CDR3 protein. The table includes about 540,000 distinct CDR3 sequences, 34% detected once. The data stem from a study of post-analysis software for immune sequencing data. Study information: Included among the disease courses, which were recorded for the cohort, were relapsing-remitting, secondary progressive and progressive-relapsing multiple sclerosis.

General study points: Significantly lower normalized Chao1 diversity was found in patients with multiple sclerosis relative to controls. F-measure co-clustering was strong for batch-matched samples.

The clonotype was recovered from a girl aged 2-17 years with multiple sclerosis. The specimen was blood.

The CDR3 here is CASGWQGIPRYTF. As DNA, the CDR3 is TGTGCCAGCGGCTGGCAGGGTATTCCGCGTTACACCTTC. The rearrangement joins TRBV27 to TRBJ1-2; D perhaps matches TRBD1 (5 bases). Per germline, CDR1 MNHEY and CDR2 SMNVEV (reference sequence). The CDR3 runs 13 residues. Trimming took 8 bases from V and 11 from J, leaving 21 bases between them.